A single sample is the source of the 29 T cell receptor beta chains below, sequenced in a study of T cells in tuberculosis. TCRdb's copy holds only in-frame clones and misses some; the assay was immunoSEQ multiplex PCR. Here the sample spans about 35,000 clones, 80% to 95% being singletons. As to time point: new active TB diagnosis, blood taken before or within 7 days of starting treatment. Sequenced material: PBMCs, taken at tuberculosis diagnosis. The receptors originated from an adult with tuberculosis.

This clone was found once. The chain combines TRBV28 with TRBJ2-1; 11 bases are a match to TRBD2. Germline V gene sequence: CDR1 MDHEN, CDR2 SYDVKM. The CDR3 runs to 21 residues. V was clipped by 6 bases and J by 0 bases; unmatched bases: 19. The CDR3 DNA is TGTGCCAGCAGAACGACACTCCTCGGGACTAGCGGCCGGTTCTCCTACAATGAGCAGTTCTTC. Its protein is CASRTTLLGTSGRFSYNEQFF.

This chain links TRBV27 with TRBJ2-1; 9 bases line up with TRBD1. Looked up from germline, CDR1 is MNHEY and CDR2 is SMNVEV (reference sequence). The V segment lost 5 bases and the J segment 8 bases; nucleotides outside the gene matches: 10. This CDR3 region has 15 residues. The CDR3 spells CASSRDRDWEYEQFF. CDR3 DNA: TGTGCCAGCAGTAGGGACAGGGATTGGGAGTATGAGCAGTTCTTC.

This clone was seen once. The rearrangement uses TRBV4-1 and TRBJ2-1; unclear D gene. In germline, CDR1 is MGHRA, CDR2 YSYEKL. V lost 0 bases and J lost 2, with 8 bases in between. The CDR3 has 15 amino acids. The CDR3: CASSQDTYAYNEQFF. DNA of the CDR3: TGCGCCAGCAGCCAAGATACTTATGCCTACAATGAGCAGTTCTTC.

With respect to this clone: The junction does not match germline at one end; this may be a read error. The chain uses TRBV11-3 and TRBJ2-1; 8 nucleotides match TRBD2. Germline V gives CDR1 SGHNT, CDR2 YENEEA. The CDR3 contains 18 residues. The CDR3 loop is CASSLGPLAASSYNEQFF. The CDR3 DNA sequence: TGTGCCAGCAGTTTAGGGCCACTAGCGGCCAGCTCCTACAATGAGCAGTTCTTC.

This chain connects TRBV15 to TRBJ1-5, with D tentatively TRBD1 (6 bases). V gave up 0 bases and J gave up 7 bases, with 13 bases separating them. CDR3 length: 15 amino acids. Germline assignment: CDR1 LNHNV and CDR2 YYDKDF (reference sequence). The DNA of the CDR3 is TGTGCCACCAGCAGAGATCTAACAGGGCAGCAGCCCCAGCATTTT. It is translated as CATSRDLTGQQPQHF.

CDR3 in amino acids: CASSLGQASGANVLTF. The CDR3 DNA sequence: TGTGCCAGCAGTTTGGGACAGGCCTCTGGGGCCAACGTCCTGACTTTC. The chain combines TRBV6-6 with TRBJ2-6; 8 bases align to TRBD1. V lost 4 bases and J lost 0; bases outside the gene matches: 2. The germline V gene encodes CDR1 MNHNY and CDR2 SVGAGI (reference sequence). This CDR3 is 16 amino acids long.

The CDR3 nucleotides are TGCGCCAGCAGCCCCTGGGACAGGGGCCCCTACGAGCAGTACTTC. This encodes CASSPWDRGPYEQYF. The chain uses TRBV5-1 and TRBJ2-7; the match to TRBD1 covers 10 bases. The germline V gene has CDR1 SGHRS and CDR2 YFSETQ. Losses at the gene ends were 4 bases for V and 2 bases for J; bases not matched to a gene: 6. The CDR3 extends over 15 amino acids.

The chain recombines TRBV5-1 with TRBJ2-3; 7 bases align to TRBD2. From germline, CDR1 is SGHRS and CDR2 YFSETQ. V lost 1 base and J lost 2; bases outside the gene matches: 4. This CDR3 has 15 residues. The CDR3 sequence: CASSLRAGNTDTQYF. The CDR3 nucleotides read TGCGCCAGCAGCTTGCGAGCGGGGAACACAGATACGCAGTATTTT.

The chain joins TRBV6-5 to TRBJ2-7; weak D call: TRBD1 (6 bases). This CDR3 spans 13 amino acids. Germline V lookup: CDR1 MNHEY, CDR2 SVGAGI. V was trimmed by 6 bases and J by 4 bases, leaving 13 bases between them. CDR3 nucleotides: TGTGCCAGCAGCCCTAGGACAGATTACGAGCAGTACTTC. This encodes CASSPRTDYEQYF.

The rearrangement links TRBV12-2 to TRBJ2-3; the D call TRBD1 from the table was never checked on the DNA. TRBV12-2 is a pseudogene. The CDR3 is 15 amino acids. CDR3 in DNA: TGTGCAAGTCGCTTAGTGGAGGGGGCTGCAGATACGCAGTATTTT. Amino acid sequence: CASRLVEGAADTQYF.

This clone showed up just once. V gene TRBV18 combines with J gene TRBJ1-3; the match to TRBD1 covers 9 bases. This CDR3 contains 17 residues. The J segment lost 1 base and the V segment lost 5 bases, leaving 9 bases of the junction unmatched. CDR1 KGHSH and CDR2 LQKENI come from the germline V gene. The CDR3 here is CASSGGQGRSSGNTIYF. The CDR3, as DNA: TGTGCCAGCTCAGGGGGACAGGGCCGTTCTTCTGGAAACACCATATATTTT.

This clone was counted a single time. The rearrangement links TRBV4-1 to TRBJ2-2; TRBD1 agrees at 9 bases. CDR3 size: 18 residues. Germline trimming cut 1 base from V and 3 bases from J; bases unmatched to any gene: 9. CDR1 MGHRA and CDR2 YSYEKL come from the germline V gene. This CDR3 is CASSQVRVRQGDTGELFF. The CDR3, as DNA: TGCGCCAGCAGCCAAGTCCGGGTTCGACAGGGGGACACCGGGGAGCTGTTTTTT.

The chain uses TRBV4-1 and TRBJ2-7; TRBD2 aligns across 9 bases. The J segment lost 2 bases and the V segment lost 3 bases, leaving 8 bases of the junction unmatched. The germline V gene encodes CDR1 MGHRA and CDR2 YSYEKL. There are 16 residues in the CDR3. CDR3 sequence reads: CASSHPPAGGAYEQYF. The CDR3 DNA reads as TGCGCCAGCAGCCACCCTCCGGCGGGAGGGGCCTACGAGCAGTACTTC.

The chain couples TRBV14 to TRBJ2-7; D is possibly TRBD1 (6 bases). From germline, CDR1 is SGHDN and CDR2 FVKESK. This CDR3 has 14 amino acids. Trimming stripped 4 bases from V and 0 bases from J, with 10 bases between. The CDR3 DNA is TGTGCCAGCAGCCCCTGGGACAACTCCTACGAGCAGTACTTC. Its protein product is CASSPWDNSYEQYF.

The gene calls are TRBV5-6 and TRBJ2-3, with unresolved D. CDR1 and CDR2 (germline): SGHDT, YYEEEE. The V and J ends lost 4 bases and 3 bases respectively, with 3 bases between them. The CDR3 length is 11 residues. CDR3: CASSRTDTQYF. CDR3 bases: TGTGCCAGCAGCCGTACAGATACGCAGTATTTT.

This clone is a singleton in its sample. The genes are TRBV4-1 and TRBJ1-3; 9 positions agree with TRBD1. The germline CDR1 and CDR2 sequences are MGHRA and YSYEKL. V shed 5 bases, J shed 4 bases, and the junction held 6 bases outside the gene matches. The CDR3 length is 15 residues. The CDR3 is CASSSQGQGGNTIYF. CDR3 DNA sequence: TGCGCCAGCAGCTCTCAGGGACAGGGAGGAAACACCATATATTTT.

The V gene is TRBV28, the J gene TRBJ1-2, with D possibly TRBD1 on 6 matching bases. Germline assignment: CDR1 MDHEN and CDR2 SYDVKM. The CDR3 extends over 16 amino acids. The V end lost 7 bases, the J end lost 1 base, and 19 bases lay between the germline ends. The CDR3 here is CASTSPGGASNYGYTF. The CDR3 DNA reads as TGTGCCAGCACCTCGCCGGGGGGGGCGAGTAACTATGGCTACACCTTC.

This clone was observed a few times. The chain combines TRBV27 with TRBJ2-3; a weak D match, TRBD1 (6 bases). Germline CDR1 and CDR2: MNHEY and SMNVEV (reference sequence). The CDR3 contains 15 residues. CDR3 loop: CVTGTHIYSTDTQYF. The DNA for the CDR3 is TGTGTCACAGGGACCCATATCTATAGCACAGATACGCAGTATTTT.

CDR3 in amino acids: CASGSPTGRKVGYTF. The CDR3 DNA sequence: TGTGCTAGTGGTTCACCGACAGGGAGGAAGGTGGGCTACACCTTC. The chain employs TRBV12-5 and TRBJ1-2, with 7 bases lining up with TRBD1. J lost 8 bases, V lost 4 bases, and 13 bases had no gene match. Germline assignment: CDR1 LGHNT and CDR2 FRNRAP. The CDR3 has 15 residues.

A single count supports this clone. The CDR3 loop is CASSVTGTSGYNEQFF. DNA for the CDR3: TGTGCCAGCAGCGTTACCGGGACTAGCGGATACAATGAGCAGTTCTTC. This chain uses TRBV9 with TRBJ2-1; 11 nucleotides align to TRBD2. Germline CDR1 reads SGDLS; CDR2 reads YYNGEE. V dropped 2 bases and J dropped 4; count of bases not matched to a gene: 5. There are 16 residues in the CDR3.

The gene calls are TRBV7-9 and TRBJ2-7; TRBD1 matches 9 bases. The CDR3 covers 16 residues. Trimming took 5 bases from V and 0 from J; bases not matched to a gene: 8. Germline V gives CDR1 SEHNR, CDR2 FQNEAQ (reference sequence). Here the CDR3 reads CASSPGDRAISYEQYF. The CDR3 region has the DNA TGTGCCAGCAGCCCGGGGGACAGGGCAATCTCCTACGAGCAGTACTTC. The complete variable domain, with remaining parts taken from reference TRBV7-9 and TRBJ2-7, reads DTGVSQNPRHKITKRGQNVTFRCDPISEHNRLYWYRQTLGQGPEFLTYFQNEAQLEKSRLLSDRFSAERPKGSFSTLEIQRTEQGDSAMYLCASSPGDRAISYEQYFGPGTRLTVT.

The J gene is TRBJ2-5, the V gene TRBV5-1, with D possibly TRBD1 on 6 matching bases. The germline CDR1 and CDR2 sequences are SGHRS and YFSETQ. Trimming shortened V by 4 bases and J by 3 bases, and 10 bases separated the two germline ends. The CDR3 totals 13 residues. This CDR3 is CASSMTGEETQYF. The CDR3 region has the DNA TGCGCCAGCAGCATGACAGGTGAAGAGACCCAGTACTTC.

The rearrangement joins TRBV12-5 to TRBJ2-4; 9 nucleotides line up with TRBD1. The CDR3 spans 15 residues. V lost 3 bases to trimming and J lost 6 bases; unmatched junction nucleotides: 6. Germline-derived CDR1 and CDR2 are LGHNT and FRNRAP. CDR3 in DNA: TGTGCTAGTGGTTTAGAGACAGGGGGAGGAAACATTCAGTACTTC. Translating it yields CASGLETGGGNIQYF.

The chain combines TRBV6-5 with TRBJ2-1; D remains unclear. CDR3 length: 13 residues. The germline V and J ends were trimmed by 0 bases and 6 bases, with 6 bases remaining between them. The germline V gene has CDR1 MNHEY and CDR2 SVGAGI. DNA for the CDR3: TGTGCCAGCAGTTACTCTTCAGGCAATGAGCAGTTCTTC. This sequence encodes CASSYSSGNEQFF.

The V gene is TRBV5-4, the J gene TRBJ1-1; D is unresolved. Germline CDR1 SGHNT, CDR2 YYREEE (reference sequence). With 0 bases removed from V and 1 base from J, the gap between germline ends came to 10 bases. The CDR3 totals 15 residues. The CDR3 DNA reads as TGTGCCAGCAGCTTGGAGCAGGTTTCGAACACTGAAGCTTTCTTT. Its protein is CASSLEQVSNTEAFF.

The chain combines TRBV7-3 with TRBJ2-5, with TRBD2 matching 10 bases. This CDR3 region has 15 residues. Trimming cost V 5 bases and J 5 bases; bases outside gene matches: 8. Per germline, CDR1 SGHTA and CDR2 FQGTGA. CDR3 in amino acids: CASSPAGGPGETQYF. CDR3 DNA sequence: TGTGCCAGCAGCCCAGCGGGGGGGCCTGGGGAGACCCAGTACTTC.

This sequence joins TRBV7-8 and TRBJ1-2; D gene unclear. From germline, CDR1 is SGHVS and CDR2 FQNEAQ. Trimming stripped 5 bases from V and 10 bases from J, with 20 bases between. The CDR3 length is 14 residues. In nucleotides, the CDR3 is TGTGCCAGCAGCGCGGGGAGAGAGGCGGGATCCTACACCTTC. Translated, it gives CASSAGREAGSYTF. The full variable domain, its missing parts supplied by reference TRBV7-8 and TRBJ1-2, is GAGVSQSPRYKVAKRGQDVALRCDPISGHVSLFWYQQALGQGPEFLTYFQNEAQLDKSGLPSDRFFAERPEGSVSTLKIQRTQQEDSAVYLCASSAGREAGSYTFGSGTRLTVV.

The DNA for the CDR3 is TGTGCCACCAGCAGAGTAAACAGGGACAATGAAAAACTGTTTTTT. It is translated as CATSRVNRDNEKLFF. This chain connects TRBV15 to TRBJ1-4, with D possibly being TRBD1 (6 bases). There are 15 residues in the CDR3. Trimming took off 1 base at V and 5 bases at J, with 11 bases between the two ends. Germline values: CDR1 LNHNV, CDR2 YYDKDF (reference sequence).

The chain joins TRBV4-1 to TRBJ2-7; 10 positions agree with TRBD2. This CDR3 is 15 amino acids long. Unmatched junction bases numbered 5, after V lost 0 bases and J lost 6 bases. The germline gives CDR1 MGHRA, CDR2 YSYEKL. This CDR3 is CASSQELAGTTEQYF. CDR3 coding DNA: TGCGCCAGCAGCCAAGAACTAGCGGGAACCACCGAGCAGTACTTC.